This paragraph reports one TCR beta chain. Its target is unknown. Assay: immunoSEQ multiplex PCR; the TCRdb copy retains only in-frame clones and omits some. The repertoire holds about 160,000 clones, with about four fifths as singletons. The data stem from a study of cytomegalovirus exposure and HLA in healthy donors. Whole-study context: The approximately 670 first-cohort repertoires and the 130 or so validation repertoires shared the same platform, a later analysis reported. Study-level results: Rarity held for most TCR sequences, but there were some public TCRs that occurred in many donors. There were 150 or so TCR beta chains listed as cytomegalovirus-associated. It was found in a later analysis that first-cohort TCR clusters tended to co-occur in the 100 to 150 validation repertoires.

The CDR3 has 15 residues. The V gene's germline CDR1 is SGHRS and CDR2 YFSETQ. Germline trimming cut 4 bases from V and 6 bases from J; bases unmatched to any gene: 6. The clonotype was recovered from a young man in good health and CMV-seropositive. V gene TRBV5-1 combines with J gene TRBJ1-4; 10 positions match TRBD1. The sequencing sample was made of PBMCs. This chain's CDR3 is CASSPGGTGDEKLFF. The DNA for the CDR3 is TGCGCCAGCAGCCCGGGGGGGACAGGGGATGAAAAACTGTTTTTT. Complete variable domain (other parts from reference TRBV5-1 and TRBJ1-4): KAGVTQTPRYLIKTRGQQVTLSCSPISGHRSVSWYQQTPGQGLQFLFEYFSETQRNKGNFPGRFSGRQFSNSRSEMNVSTLELGDSALYLCASSPGGTGDEKLFFGSGTQLSVL.